This T cell receptor (beta chain) was sequenced for a study of blood T cell repertoires in COVID-19. Assay: immunoSEQ multiplex PCR; the TCRdb copy retains only in-frame clones and omits some. The table includes 200,000 to 250,000 clones, 80% to 90% detected once. This CDR3 region has 15 residues. Germline loops: CDR1 SGDLS, CDR2 YYNGEE. Trimming took 0 bases from V and 9 from J; bases not matched to a gene: 7. Participants reported their clinical history, and cohort assignment relied on those reports. Cohort 3 recovered donors had two negative PCRs, clearance, or symptom resolution. This chain links TRBV9 with TRBJ2-1; 9 bases align to TRBD2. The sequenced sample was PBMCs or T cells enriched from blood (not recorded which). The clonotype comes from a man aged 35 to 55 who had recovered from COVID-19. The CDR3 nucleotides are TGTGCCAGCAGCGTAGGTTTAGCGGGAGCGGGTGAGCAGTTCTTC. Translation: CASSVGLAGAGEQFF.